The 23 T cell receptor beta chains presented below share a single source sample, sequenced in a study of blood T cell repertoires in COVID-19 (dated by TCRdb to 2018 to 2020). Library preparation was by the immunoSEQ multiplex PCR assay. TCRdb obtained this table from immuneACCESS and retained in-frame rearrangements with V and J assigned. These tables miss some clones; where compared with another copy, unresolved V genes account for less than half of the shortfall, and the remainder is unexplained. For this sample there are roughly 250,000 clones; 79% appear just once. The ten largest clonotypes hold 3% to 4% of the sample. Sequencing was carried out using peripheral blood. The receptor set was obtained from a woman in her thirties or forties with active or convalescent COVID-19.

The chain uses TRBV5-1 and TRBJ1-1; no reliable D call. This CDR3 is built from 13 residues. V shed 3 bases and J shed 5 bases, with 11 bases lying between them. The germline V gene has CDR1 SGHRS and CDR2 YFSETQ. The CDR3 DNA follows: TGCGCCAGCAGCTCGGAGTCGGGGACTGAAGCTTTCTTT. This codes for CASSSESGTEAFF.

V usage is TRBV3-1 (or the pseudogene TRBV3-2) and J usage is TRBJ2-5; D possibly corresponds to TRBD1 (6 bases). V dropped 8 bases and J dropped 5 bases, with 15 bases sitting between them. Germline CDR1 is LGHDT and CDR2 is YNNKEL (reference sequence). There are 13 residues in the CDR3. The CDR3 spells CASLIQGTETQYF. CDR3 coding DNA: TGTGCCAGCCTGATTCAGGGGACGGAGACCCAGTACTTC.

The V call is TRBV5-1, the J call TRBJ2-7, with a weak D call TRBD1 (6 bases). CDR1 is SGHRS and CDR2 is YFSETQ in the germline V gene. Trimming took 5 bases from V and 6 from J, leaving 18 bases between them. The CDR3 runs 14 residues. The CDR3 is CASRLNRDRSEQYF. The CDR3 DNA is TGCGCCAGCAGGTTAAACAGGGACCGCTCCGAGCAGTACTTC.

This rearrangement joins TRBV19 to TRBJ2-7, with 8 bases identical to TRBD1. The germline gives CDR1 LNHDA, CDR2 SQIVND (reference sequence). V gave up 9 bases and J gave up 4 bases; unmatched junction bases: 8. The CDR3 is 13 residues long. The CDR3 loop is CARTTGARYEQYF. For the CDR3, the DNA is TGTGCCAGAACGACAGGGGCTAGGTACGAGCAGTACTTC. The variable domain in full, with the rest retrieved from reference TRBV19 and TRBJ2-7, is DGGITQSPKYLFRKEGQNVTLSCEQNLNHDAMYWYRQDPGQGLRLIYYSQIVNDFQKGDIAEGYSVSREKKESFPLTVTSAQKNPTAFYLCARTTGARYEQYFGPGTRLTVT.

The rearrangement uses TRBV15 and TRBJ1-2; D is uncertain. This CDR3 comprises 13 residues. CDR1 and CDR2 from the germline V gene are LNHNV and YYDKDF (reference sequence). Trimming cost V 0 bases and J 8 bases, with 10 bases left between them. In DNA form, the CDR3 reads TGTGCCACCAGCAGAGATGTGAGAGAGGGCTACACCTTC. It is translated as CATSRDVREGYTF.

This clone was detected only a few times. V gene TRBV7-2 combines with J gene TRBJ1-2; D perhaps matches TRBD1 (5 bases). V lost 3 bases, J lost 8 bases, and 13 bases lay in between. The germline V gene has CDR1 SGHTA and CDR2 FQGNSA. This CDR3 is 13 amino acids long. The CDR3 is CASSFQGSYGYTF. In nucleotides, the CDR3 is TGTGCCAGCAGCTTCCAGGGTTCGTACGGCTACACCTTC.

This clone was observed a handful of times. V usage is TRBV24-1 and J usage is TRBJ2-1; D is unresolved. Germline-derived CDR1 and CDR2 are KGHDR and SFDVKD. Trimming took 1 base from V and 12 from J, leaving 15 bases between them. This CDR3 is 14 amino acids long. The CDR3 sequence is CATSDFPRHVGQFF. In nucleotides, the CDR3 is TGTGCCACCAGTGATTTTCCCCGTCATGTCGGGCAGTTCTTC.

The CDR3 protein is CASSQVRDPAGPQHF. The CDR3 region has the DNA TGTGCCAGCAGCCAAGTCCGGGATCCCGCCGGGCCCCAGCATTTT. The genes are TRBV3-1 (or the pseudogene TRBV3-2) and TRBJ1-5; no firm D call. V was pared by 1 base and J by 9 bases, with 16 bases between. The CDR3 sequence is 15 residues long. Germline-derived CDR1 and CDR2 are LGHDT and YNNKEL (reference sequence).

The chain links TRBV3-1 (or the pseudogene TRBV3-2) to TRBJ1-2; no clear D. Looked up from germline, CDR1 is LGHDT and CDR2 is YNNKEL (reference sequence). The ends were cut back, 0 bases at V and 4 bases at J, with 12 bases in the middle. This CDR3 is 15 amino acids long. This CDR3 reads CASSQDSSSVYGYTF. The DNA of the CDR3 is TGTGCCAGCAGCCAAGATTCATCCAGCGTCTATGGCTACACCTTC.

This chain links TRBV7-2 with TRBJ1-1; D is ambiguous. Germline values: CDR1 SGHTA, CDR2 FQGNSA. This CDR3 has 13 residues. V was shortened by 5 bases and J by 2 bases, with 9 bases between the two germline ends. In DNA, the CDR3 is TGTGCCAGCAGCGACTCTTTAAACACTGAAGCTTTCTTT. As protein: CASSDSLNTEAFF.

CDR3 DNA: TGCACCAGCAGCCAAGATTGGGTAGCGGGGGGTAAAGAGAGCACAGATACGCAGTATTTT. Its translation: CTSSQDWVAGGKESTDTQYF. The chain couples TRBV1 to TRBJ2-3; the tabulated D call, TRBD2, remains unverified against the DNA. TRBV1 is designated a pseudogene. The CDR3 length is 20 residues.

This chain uses TRBV28 with TRBJ1-2, with D possibly TRBD1 on 5 matching bases. The CDR3 loop spans 14 amino acids. Trimming stripped 2 bases from V and 5 bases from J, with 12 bases between. CDR1 is MDHEN and CDR2 is SYDVKM in the germline V gene. The chain's CDR3 is CASSLTGAGYGYTF. The CDR3 coding sequence is TGTGCCAGCAGTTTAACAGGAGCAGGGTATGGCTACACCTTC.

The rearrangement uses TRBV7-9 and TRBJ1-6; D uncertain. This CDR3 has 16 residues. Trimming took 4 bases from V and 2 from J, leaving 12 bases between them. Per germline, CDR1 SEHNR and CDR2 FQNEAQ (reference sequence). The CDR3 reads CASSSPTAAYNSPLHF. CDR3 sequence (DNA): TGTGCCAGCAGCTCTCCCACGGCGGCCTATAATTCACCCCTCCACTTT.

The rearrangement links TRBV7-9 to TRBJ2-4, with unresolved D. The germline V gene encodes CDR1 SEHNR and CDR2 FQNEAQ (reference sequence). Trimming removed 6 bases from V and 1 base from J, with 13 bases in between. This CDR3 has 15 amino acids. CDR3 sequence: CASSHSSVAKNIQYF. The CDR3 nucleotides read TGTGCCAGCAGTCATAGTTCGGTTGCCAAAAACATTCAGTACTTC.

The J gene is TRBJ2-2, the V gene TRBV5-1; no reliable D call. V was shortened by 1 base and J by 2 bases, with 6 bases between the two germline ends. CDR3 length: 14 residues. CDR1 and CDR2 (germline): SGHRS, YFSETQ. This CDR3 is CASSLLDNTGELFF. The CDR3 DNA reads TGCGCCAGCAGCTTGCTAGATAACACCGGGGAGCTGTTTTTT.

This clone appeared a single time. The chain recombines TRBV25-1 with TRBJ1-2; D uncertain. The CDR3 contains 14 residues. Trimming removed 1 base from V and 0 bases from J, with 6 bases in between. Looked up from germline, CDR1 is MGHDK and CDR2 is SYGVNS. The CDR3 sequence is CASSESGANYGYTF. The CDR3 DNA is TGTGCCAGCAGTGAATCCGGAGCTAACTATGGCTACACCTTC.

This rearrangement joins TRBV5-1 to TRBJ1-4; 9 bases are a match to TRBD1. Germline values: CDR1 SGHRS, CDR2 YFSETQ. This CDR3 spans 16 amino acids. With 4 bases clipped from V and 3 bases from J, the junction kept 7 bases outside the gene matches. DNA for the CDR3: TGCGCCAGCAGCGCACAACAGGGGGCGGCTAATGAAAAACTGTTTTTT. It is translated as CASSAQQGAANEKLFF.

This chain joins TRBV7-8 and TRBJ1-5; D is unclear. Per the germline V gene, CDR1 is SGHVS and CDR2 is FQNEAQ. V was trimmed by 5 bases and J by 0 bases, leaving 14 bases between them. The CDR3 runs to 16 residues. The CDR3, as DNA: TGTGCCAGCAGCCCAGCCCACATGTATAGCAATCAGCCCCAGCATTTT. It is translated as CASSPAHMYSNQPQHF.

This clone was detected once. The rearrangement joins TRBV20-1 to TRBJ2-2; D is unclear. Germline V lookup: CDR1 DFQATT, CDR2 SNEGSKA (reference sequence). CDR3 length equals 14 residues. Trimming removed 3 bases at V and 1 base at J, with 9 bases between. Here the CDR3 reads CSASPRLNTGELFF. CDR3 coding DNA: TGCAGTGCTAGTCCTAGACTGAACACCGGGGAGCTGTTTTTT.

V and J are TRBV5-6 and TRBJ2-4, with TRBD2 as a possible D gene (6 bases). Trimming shortened V by 4 bases and J by 8 bases, and 19 bases separated the two germline ends. The CDR3 is 15 amino acids. CDR1 and CDR2 (germline): SGHDT, YYEEEE. The CDR3 reads CASSGGAGLGYIQYF. The CDR3 bases are TGTGCCAGCAGCGGTGGTGCGGGGCTAGGCTACATTCAGTACTTC.

The chain recombines TRBV30 with TRBJ2-7, with D tentatively TRBD1 (6 bases). V was cut by 1 base and J by 4 bases, with 11 bases left in between. This CDR3 is built from 13 residues. The V gene's germline CDR1 is GTSNPN and CDR2 SVGIG (reference sequence). The CDR3 loop is CAWSATGHYEQYV. CDR3 DNA: TGTGCCTGGAGTGCGACAGGACATTACGAGCAGTACGTC.

The chain combines TRBV7-2 with TRBJ2-3; 8 nucleotides line up with TRBD2. Germline CDR1 reads SGHTA; CDR2 reads FQGNSA. The CDR3 spans 15 residues. Trimming removed 1 base from V and 5 bases from J; junction bases left unmatched: 5. The CDR3 protein is CASSLDRGGGDTQYF. In DNA form, the CDR3 reads TGTGCCAGCAGCTTAGACCGGGGGGGAGGAGATACGCAGTATTTT.

On this clone: A junction boundary mismatches the germline segment, possibly from a read error. The chain links TRBV7-7 to TRBJ2-2, with 7 bases aligning to TRBD2. The length of the CDR3 is 16 residues. Looked up from germline, CDR1 is SSHAT and CDR2 is FNYEAQ (reference sequence). The CDR3 sequence: CASSPAAGANTGELFF. The DNA for the CDR3 is TGTGCTAGCAGCCCAGCGGCGGGGGCGAACACCGGGGAGCTGTTTTTT.